This passage covers 22 T cell receptor beta chains from one sample sequenced in a study of T cells in Graves' hyperthyroidism and ophthalmopathy (dated by TCRdb to the late 2010s). The library came from multiplex PCR. The run used an Illumina HiSeq 2000. The TCR beta CDR3 regions were amplified from the RNA transcripts. The TCR CDR3 was subjected to a first round of RT-PCR using the HTBI primer set and the Qiagen OneStep RT-PCR kit. The raw public data were reprocessed by TCRdb itself: fastp quality trimming at Q25, MiXCR clonotype calling, in-frame beta chains only. Each entry is one CDR3 protein sequence, shown with its most common DNA and genes. This sample gives hundreds of thousands of distinct CDR3 sequences in total; over 12% of them show up just once. In total, the top ten clones hold about 13% of the sample. Sequencing was done on a sample of blood. The receptors here all came from a young man with Graves' ophthalmopathy.

This clonotype was seen at least ten times. The chain has TRBV7-9 and TRBJ1-6, with D perhaps TRBD1 (5 bases). This CDR3 contains 17 residues. Trimming left V 1 base short and J 9 bases short, with 19 bases between. From germline, CDR1 is SEHNR and CDR2 FQNEAQ (reference sequence). The CDR3 loop is CASSLDQSGTGGSPLHF. CDR3 bases: TGTGCCAGCAGCTTAGACCAGTCCGGGACCGGGGGTTCACCCCTCCACTTT.

This clonotype has a single count. With a much larger clone just one base away, this may be a read error. V usage is TRBV29-1 and J usage is TRBJ2-7; 7 positions match TRBD1. Germline V gene sequence: CDR1 SQVTM, CDR2 ANQGSEA. This CDR3 region has 14 residues. CDR3 DNA sequence: TGCAGCGTTGAGGCAAGGGACAGCTCCTACGAGCGGTACTTC. It specifies CSVEARDSSYERYF.

This clonotype was detected a few times. The genes are TRBV6-6 and TRBJ2-5; D call uncertain. V lost 1 base, J lost 0 bases, and 12 bases lay in between. Germline values: CDR1 MNHNY, CDR2 SVGAGI (reference sequence). The CDR3 has 16 amino acids. The CDR3 here is CASSYFVTDYQETQYF. The CDR3, as DNA: TGTGCCAGCAGTTACTTTGTGACGGATTACCAAGAGACCCAGTACTTC.

This clonotype has only a few counts. V is TRBV20-1 and J is TRBJ1-5; a possible D gene is TRBD1 (6 bases). The V end lost 3 bases, the J end lost 7 bases, and 22 bases lay between the germline ends. CDR3 length equals 16 residues. Germline-derived CDR1 and CDR2 are DFQATT and SNEGSKA (reference sequence). For the CDR3, the DNA is TGCAGTGCTAGGCCGGAAGTTTTAACGGGGGGCCAGCCCCAGCATTTT. It yields the protein CSARPEVLTGGQPQHF.

At least ten counts were recorded for this clonotype. The gene calls are TRBV2 and TRBJ2-3; 7 bases match TRBD2. Trimming took 3 bases from V and 0 from J; bases not matched to a gene: 12. The CDR3 length is 18 residues. The germline V gene encodes CDR1 SNHLY and CDR2 FYNNEI. This CDR3 reads CASSEGRGRFPSTDTQYF. The CDR3 region has the DNA TGTGCCAGCAGTGAGGGGAGGGGACGGTTTCCTAGCACAGATACGCAGTATTTT. Variable domain in full (rest from reference TRBV2 and TRBJ2-3): EPEVTQTPSHQVTQMGQEVILRCVPISNHLYFYWYRQILGQKVEFLVSFYNNEISEKSEIFDDQFSVERPDGSNFTLKIRSTKLEDSAMYFCASSEGRGRFPSTDTQYFGPGTRLTVL.

The V call is TRBV7-2, the J call TRBJ2-6, with 7 bases fitting TRBD1. The junction had 10 bases not matched to a gene; V was cut back by 8 bases and J by 0 bases. This CDR3 has 17 residues. Germline V gene lookup returns CDR1 SGHTA and CDR2 FQGNSA. CDR3 protein: CASSPPAGGSGANVLTF. The CDR3, as DNA: TGTGCCAGCTCACCACCGGCAGGGGGCTCTGGGGCCAACGTCCTGACTTTC.

This clonotype was counted between two and nine times. The chain employs TRBV18 and TRBJ2-5; TRBD2 matches 9 bases. V lost 4 bases to trimming and J lost 4 bases; unmatched junction nucleotides: 10. This CDR3 has 16 amino acids. Germline values: CDR1 KGHSH, CDR2 LQKENI. CDR3 coding DNA: TGTGCCAGCTCACTGGCCGAGCTAGCGGGGACAGAGACCCAGTACTTC. Translating gives CASSLAELAGTETQYF.

This clonotype came up many times. The chain uses TRBV6-5 and TRBJ2-5; D is ambiguous. The V end was cut by 2 bases, the J end by 4 bases, with 23 bases between. The CDR3 contains 18 residues. CDR1 and CDR2 from the germline V gene are MNHEY and SVGAGI. DNA for the CDR3: TGTGCCAGCAGTTACGATCGAGTAGGCTGGACCGCCCCAGAGACCCAGTACTTC. It translates to CASSYDRVGWTAPETQYF.

The rearrangement links TRBV28 to TRBJ1-5; perhaps TRBD1 as D (5 bases). Germline CDR1 reads MDHEN; CDR2 reads SYDVKM. V was pared by 4 bases and J by 7 bases, with 17 bases between. This CDR3 spans 15 amino acids. CDR3 coding DNA: TGTGCCAGCAGTTCCAAAATGGGGGTCCGACAGCCCCAGCATTTT. Translation: CASSSKMGVRQPQHF.

This clonotype was observed at least ten times. The chain couples TRBV2 to TRBJ1-2; D uncertain. Germline CDR1 is SNHLY and CDR2 is FYNNEI. V dropped 3 bases and J dropped 7 bases, with 6 bases sitting between them. The CDR3 loop spans 11 amino acids. CDR3 sequence reads: CASSETAGYTF. The CDR3 DNA is TGTGCCAGCAGTGAGACGGCTGGCTACACCTTC. Full variable domain (remainder filled in from reference TRBV2 and TRBJ1-2): EPEVTQTPSHQVTQMGQEVILRCVPISNHLYFYWYRQILGQKVEFLVSFYNNEISEKSEIFDDQFSVERPDGSNFTLKIRSTKLEDSAMYFCASSETAGYTFGSGTRLTVV.

In its sample, this clonotype was seen many times. The rearrangement uses TRBV10-3 and TRBJ1-1, with 7 nucleotides matching TRBD1. There are 13 residues in the CDR3. Germline values: CDR1 ENHRY, CDR2 SYGVKD. V gave up 9 bases and J gave up 6 bases; unmatched junction bases: 10. The CDR3 sequence is CAISTGALPEAFF. The CDR3 bases are TGTGCCATATCCACAGGGGCCCTGCCTGAAGCTTTCTTT.

Many counts were recorded for this clonotype. The chain employs TRBV11-2 and TRBJ2-3, with D perhaps TRBD1 or TRBD2 (5 bases each). The ends were cut back, 0 bases at V and 2 bases at J, with 12 bases in the middle. Germline loops: CDR1 SGHAT, CDR2 FQNNGV. CDR3 length: 16 residues. CDR3 loop: CASSLDNRGATDTQYF. Written as DNA, the CDR3 is TGTGCCAGCAGCTTAGATAATCGGGGCGCCACAGATACGCAGTATTTT.

A note on this clonotype: Sequence at one end of the junction differs from germline and may be a read error. The V gene is TRBV7-8, the J gene TRBJ1-1, with a possible D match to TRBD1 (6 bases). CDR3 length: 15 residues. Germline assignment: CDR1 SGHVS and CDR2 FQNEAQ. CDR3 region: CASNLGGGMDTEAFF. The CDR3 DNA sequence: TGTGCCAGCAACTTAGGAGGGGGTATGGACACTGAAGCTTTCTTT.

This clonotype was detected a few times. Sequence at one end of the junction differs from germline and may be a read error. This chain uses TRBV27 with TRBJ1-5; D call uncertain. CDR3 length: 14 amino acids. Germline CDR1 MNHEY, CDR2 SMNVEV (reference sequence). The CDR3 DNA reads as TGTACCAGCAGTTTGTCATATAGCAATCAGCCCCAGCATTTT. It encodes CTSSLSYSNQPQHF.

A note on this clonotype: A read error may be the cause here, since a much bigger clone is one base away. The chain combines TRBV11-3 with TRBJ1-1; D gene ambiguous. CDR1 is SGHNT, CDR2 YENEEA, per germline. The CDR3 spans 13 residues. This CDR3 reads CASILESNTEAFF. The CDR3 DNA reads TGTGCCAGCATCTTAGAAAGTAACACTGAAGCTTTCTTT.

The rearrangement joins TRBV4-1 to TRBJ1-3, with TRBD1 matching 7 bases. Germline V gene lookup returns CDR1 MGHRA and CDR2 YSYEKL. V dropped 0 bases and J dropped 0; count of bases not matched to a gene: 8. This CDR3 spans 18 amino acids. The CDR3 nucleotides are TGCGCCAGCAGCCAAGATATGGCAGGGGGTGTCTCTGGAAACACCATATATTTT. Translated: CASSQDMAGGVSGNTIYF.

This clonotype was counted between two and nine times. The gene calls are TRBV24-1 and TRBJ2-2, with D tentatively TRBD1 (6 bases). Trimming cost V 8 bases and J 0 bases, with 24 bases left between them. CDR1 is KGHDR, CDR2 SFDVKD, per germline. The CDR3 has 19 amino acids. The DNA for the CDR3 is TGTGCCACCACTGCAGCGCCTGGGGCAGGGGCGGCGAACACCGGGGAGCTGTTTTTT. This sequence encodes CATTAAPGAGAANTGELFF.

The rearrangement joins TRBV29-1 to TRBJ1-2, with a weak D call TRBD1 (5 bases). Trimming took 8 bases from V and 6 from J, leaving 19 bases between them. The CDR3 consists of 13 residues. The germline gives CDR1 SQVTM, CDR2 ANQGSEA. As DNA, the CDR3 is TGCAGCTGGGCAACAGGAAATCAGGATGGCTACACCTTC. This translates into CSWATGNQDGYTF.

Ten or more counts support this clonotype. The chain couples TRBV6-5 to TRBJ2-1; 8 bases are shared with TRBD2. V gave up 2 bases and J gave up 7 bases; unmatched junction bases: 4. The CDR3 runs 14 residues. Germline CDR1 reads MNHEY; CDR2 reads SVGAGI. The CDR3 sequence is CASSYKREWNEQFF. The DNA for the CDR3 is TGTGCCAGCAGTTACAAGCGGGAGTGGAATGAGCAGTTCTTC.

This clonotype was observed a single time. The V and J genes are TRBV28 and TRBJ2-7; the match to TRBD1 covers 8 bases. The CDR3 is 17 residues long. V shed 3 bases, J shed 3 bases, and the junction held 13 bases outside the gene matches. CDR1 and CDR2 from the germline V gene are MDHEN and SYDVKM. The CDR3 DNA follows: TGTGCCAGCAGTTTCGTCTCCGGGACAGGTTTTCTCTACGAGCAGTACTTC. Amino acid sequence: CASSFVSGTGFLYEQYF.

This clonotype was observed many times. This chain uses TRBV7-3 with TRBJ1-1; possible D gene TRBD1, 6 bases. V was cut by 8 bases and J by 4 bases, with 17 bases left in between. Germline values: CDR1 SGHTA, CDR2 FQGTGA. This CDR3 has 14 amino acids. Here the CDR3 reads CASLEGGSSTEAFF. The CDR3, as DNA: TGTGCCAGCCTTGAGGGGGGATCCTCCACTGAAGCTTTCTTT.

The chain uses TRBV10-2 and TRBJ2-1; D possibly corresponds to TRBD2 (5 bases). Trimming took 3 bases from V and 0 from J, leaving 12 bases between them. The CDR3 consists of 16 residues. Germline loops: CDR1 WSHSY, CDR2 SAAADI. The CDR3: CASSEFGGPSYNEQFF. The CDR3 region has the DNA TGCGCCAGCAGTGAATTCGGCGGGCCCTCCTACAATGAGCAGTTCTTC.